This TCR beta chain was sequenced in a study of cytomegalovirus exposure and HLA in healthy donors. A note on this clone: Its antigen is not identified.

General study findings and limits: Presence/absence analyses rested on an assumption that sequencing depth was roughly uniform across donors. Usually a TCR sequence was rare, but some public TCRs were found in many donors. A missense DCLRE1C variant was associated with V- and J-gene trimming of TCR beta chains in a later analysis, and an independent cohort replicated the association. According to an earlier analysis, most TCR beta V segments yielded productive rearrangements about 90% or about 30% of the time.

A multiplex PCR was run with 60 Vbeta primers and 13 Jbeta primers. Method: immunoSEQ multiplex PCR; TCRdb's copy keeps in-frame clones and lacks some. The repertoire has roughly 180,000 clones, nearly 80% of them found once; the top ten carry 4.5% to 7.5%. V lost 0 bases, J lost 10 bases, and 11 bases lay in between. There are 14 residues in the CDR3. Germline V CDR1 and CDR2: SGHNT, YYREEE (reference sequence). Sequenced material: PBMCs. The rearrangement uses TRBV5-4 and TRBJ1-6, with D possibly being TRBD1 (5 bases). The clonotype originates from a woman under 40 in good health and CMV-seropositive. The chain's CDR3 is CASSLARVPSPLHF. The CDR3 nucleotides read TGTGCCAGCAGCTTGGCCAGGGTTCCCTCACCCCTCCACTTT.